These 6 T cell receptor beta chains share one sample of origin, sequenced in a study of patients and donors after allogeneic stem cell transplantation. MiXCR, applied by TCRdb to the RT-PCR reads, yields one record per CDR3 protein. The table lists some 960,000 distinct CDR3 sequences, roughly 18% of them singletons. Sequencing was carried out using blood, either unsorted or a sorted T cell fraction (not recorded which). All receptors come from a human donor who was either an allogeneic HSCT recipient or a stem cell or donor lymphocyte infusion donor (not recorded which). It is not recorded whose cells these are; they may come from a transplant donor.

This clonotype was recorded a few times. The chain links TRBV6-1 to TRBJ2-6; D uncertain. CDR1 MNHNS and CDR2 SASEGT come from the germline V gene. Trimming stripped 1 base from V and 2 bases from J, with 6 bases between. CDR3 length: 15 residues. For the CDR3, the DNA is TGTGCCAGCAGTGAAGAGACTGCTGGGGCCAACGTCCTGACTTTC. Its translation: CASSEETAGANVLTF.

This sequence joins TRBV4-3 and TRBJ1-2; D not certain. The CDR3 has 15 residues. Between the trimmed V and J ends, which lost 0 bases and 5 bases, there was a span of 13 bases. The V gene's germline CDR1 is LGHNA and CDR2 YSLEER. The CDR3 spells CASSQDVGQEYGYTF. CDR3 DNA sequence: TGCGCCAGCAGCCAAGATGTAGGTCAGGAGTATGGCTACACCTTC.

This clonotype occurred a few times. V and J are TRBV7-2 and TRBJ1-1; 8 nucleotides align to TRBD1. Germline lookup yields CDR1 SGHTA and CDR2 FQGNSA. This CDR3 comprises 14 residues. Unmatched junction bases numbered 7, after V lost 5 bases and J lost 5 bases. CDR3 protein: CASSPAGGLTEAFF. CDR3 coding DNA: TGTGCCAGCAGCCCGGCAGGGGGCTTGACTGAAGCTTTCTTT.

This clonotype was counted between two and nine times. J is TRBJ1-2 and V is TRBV6-1; 7 bases line up with TRBD1. CDR1 MNHNS and CDR2 SASEGT come from the germline V gene. V lost 7 bases, J lost 8 bases, and 10 bases stayed unmatched. This CDR3 has 13 amino acids. CDR3 DNA: TGTGCCAGCACCCACCAAAACAGGGGCGGCTACACCTTC. Encoded protein: CASTHQNRGGYTF.

This clonotype has more than one count but fewer than ten. J is TRBJ2-7 and V is TRBV10-3; no clear D. Deletions cut 3 bases from V and 5 bases from J, with 11 bases between. The V gene's germline CDR1 is ENHRY and CDR2 SYGVKD. The CDR3 extends over 13 amino acids. The CDR3 nucleotides are TGTGCCATCAGTGATAGGCCCAAAAACGAGCAGTACTTC. Amino acids: CAISDRPKNEQYF.

This chain joins TRBV20-1 and TRBJ2-2, with a tentative D call TRBD1 (6 bases). Germline V CDR1 and CDR2: DFQATT, SNEGSKA (reference sequence). The CDR3 runs to 15 residues. V was trimmed by 6 bases and J by 0 bases, leaving 14 bases between them. The CDR3 sequence: CSAEPNRANTGELFF. In DNA, the CDR3 is TGCAGTGCCGAACCAAACAGGGCGAACACCGGGGAGCTGTTTTTT.